The entry that follows covers one T cell receptor beta chain sequence. Its specificity is unknown. These data originate in a study of shared clonotypes between healthy human individuals. Study-level background: Aged between 18 and 49, the donors were a couple of women and a few men.

Notes on the study in general: Large depth notwithstanding, sorted-subset sequencing proved incomplete by rarefaction. Estimated richness was generally greater in naive than memory subsets.

Germline trimming cut 7 bases from V and 7 bases from J; bases unmatched to any gene: 11. Germline CDR1 MDHEN, CDR2 SYDVKM. The CDR3 is made up of 15 amino acids. Replicate sorted-subset PCRs were loaded with 150 to 200 ng DNA, about 28,000 T cell genomes. Clones were sequenced by immunoSEQ multiplex PCR, and TCRdb holds only the in-frame ones, with some missing. The sample yields 980,000 or so clones, around 80% seen once. The clonotype comes from a young man in good health. The V gene is TRBV28, the J gene TRBJ1-4; 8 bases line up with TRBD1. The sample taken for sequencing was memory CD4+ T cells sorted from blood. Subset given: CD45RA-negative fraction. The CDR3 sequence: CASNFQGQGSEKLFF. CDR3 in DNA: TGTGCCAGCAATTTCCAAGGACAGGGCTCTGAAAAACTGTTTTTT. Complete variable domain (other parts from reference TRBV28 and TRBJ1-4): DVKVTQSSRYLVKRTGEKVFLECVQDMDHENMFWYRQDPGLGLRLIYFSYDVKMKEKGDIPEGYSVSREKKERFSLILESASTNQTSMYLCASNFQGQGSEKLFFGSGTQLSVL.